The 25 T cell receptor beta chains below were found in one sample sequenced in a study of beta chain features in type 1 diabetes. The whole isolated RNA underwent reverse transcription, so sequencing captured expressed TCRB transcripts. Assay used: immunoSEQ multiplex PCR; TCRdb lists only in-frame clones, some missing. The sample holds 300,000 to 400,000 clones, 9.5% to 11% seen once. Sequenced: naive CD4+ T cells from blood. These receptors were collected from a woman aged 25-40 years in good health.

J is TRBJ1-1 and V is TRBV7-3; D gene uncertain. This CDR3 contains 13 residues. Germline assignment: CDR1 SGHTA and CDR2 FQGTGA. The V end was cut by 4 bases, the J end by 6 bases, with 12 bases between. As DNA, the CDR3 is TGTGCCAGCAGCTCCGGCGCGGTGTCTGAAGCTTTCTTT. Translation gives CASSSGAVSEAFF.

The chain links TRBV2 to TRBJ2-7; TRBD2 agrees at 8 bases. The CDR3 has 15 residues. The V and J ends lost 1 base and 2 bases, in that order; junction bases with no gene match: 4. CDR1 and CDR2 (germline): SNHLY, FYNNEI. CDR3: CASSEGGRPPYEQYF. CDR3 DNA: TGTGCCAGCAGTGAAGGCGGGAGGCCACCCTACGAGCAGTACTTC.

The sample holds a few counts of this clone. The gene calls are TRBV9 and TRBJ2-1, with 14 bases lining up with TRBD2. The CDR3 spans 15 residues. Looked up from germline, CDR1 is SGDLS and CDR2 is YYNGEE. Trimming took 3 bases from V and 6 from J; bases not matched to a gene: 2. The DNA for the CDR3 is TGTGCCAGCAGCGAGGGACTAGCGGGAGTCAATGAGCAGTTCTTC. Encoded protein: CASSEGLAGVNEQFF. Full variable domain (rest looked up from reference TRBV9 and TRBJ2-1): DSGVTQTPKHLITATGQRVTLRCSPRSGDLSVYWYQQSLDQGLQFLIQYYNGEERAKGNILERFSAQQFPDLHSELNLSSLELGDSALYFCASSEGLAGVNEQFFGPGTRLTVL.

In this sample, this clone turned up a few times. Other DNA sequences in this specimen translate into the identical CDR3. The genes are TRBV7-2 and TRBJ2-3; D possibly corresponds to TRBD2 (7 bases). V lost 5 bases, J lost 2 bases, and 11 bases lay in between. The germline V gene encodes CDR1 SGHTA and CDR2 FQGNSA. The CDR3 is 14 residues long. DNA of the CDR3: TGTGCCAGCAGCCTGGCGGGGGCCACAGATACGCAGTATTTT. It yields the protein CASSLAGATDTQYF.

This clone was observed a few times. J is TRBJ2-7 and V is TRBV28; 8 bases are shared with TRBD2. Looked up from germline, CDR1 is MDHEN and CDR2 is SYDVKM. The CDR3 extends over 10 amino acids. V lost 10 bases and J lost 6; bases outside the gene matches: 2. The CDR3 sequence: CATGGLEQYF. The CDR3 DNA sequence: TGTGCCACGGGGGGGCTCGAGCAGTACTTC.

The chain recombines TRBV5-4 with TRBJ2-7; 14 bases agree with TRBD2. The CDR3 loop spans 15 amino acids. Trimming removed 3 bases from V and 7 bases from J; junction bases left unmatched: 6. Germline V lookup: CDR1 SGHNT, CDR2 YYREEE (reference sequence). The CDR3 loop is CASSYGLAGGREQYF. The CDR3, as DNA: TGTGCCAGCAGCTACGGACTAGCGGGAGGTAGGGAGCAGTACTTC.

This chain uses TRBV7-9 with TRBJ1-1; D gene unclear. The length of the CDR3 is 13 residues. V dropped 1 base and J dropped 3 bases, with 6 bases sitting between them. Germline V gene sequence: CDR1 SEHNR, CDR2 FQNEAQ (reference sequence). The CDR3 nucleotides are TGTGCCAGCAGCTTAGAGCCCTACACTGAAGCTTTCTTT. Amino acids: CASSLEPYTEAFF.

This clone was detected a few times. J is TRBJ2-1 and V is TRBV19; TRBD2 agrees at 11 bases. J gave up 2 bases and V 1 base, and 7 bases lay outside the gene matches. The CDR3 runs to 18 residues. The germline V gene encodes CDR1 LNHDA and CDR2 SQIVND (reference sequence). In nucleotides, the CDR3 is TGTGCCAGTAGTATAGCTACGGGACTAGCGGAGCCCTACAATGAGCAGTTCTTC. It yields the protein CASSIATGLAEPYNEQFF.

The chain joins TRBV7-3 to TRBJ2-1; TRBD2 is a possible D gene (5 bases). The CDR3 length is 14 residues. Trimming left V 5 bases short and J 9 bases short, with 17 bases between. Germline CDR1 and CDR2: SGHTA and FQGTGA. The CDR3 region has the DNA TGTGCCAGCAGCCCGGCAGCCCAAGAGGGTGAGCAGTTCTTC. Its translation: CASSPAAQEGEQFF. The full variable domain, with the rest looked up from reference TRBV7-3 and TRBJ2-1, is GAGVSQTPSNKVTEKGKYVELRCDPISGHTALYWYRQSLGQGPEFLIYFQGTGAADDSGLPNDRFFAVRPEGSVSTLKIQRTERGDSAVYLCASSPAAQEGEQFFGPGTRLTVL.

This clone has more than one count but fewer than ten. In DNA, the CDR3 is TGTGCCAGCCAATCCCTCGAAGCGGGACCTGATACGCAGTATTTT. It codes for CASQSLEAGPDTQYF. The gene calls are TRBV28 and TRBJ2-3, with 7 positions matching TRBD2. V lost 8 bases, J lost 6 bases, and 14 bases stayed unmatched. The CDR3 sequence is 15 residues long. The germline V gene has CDR1 MDHEN and CDR2 SYDVKM.

This clone was observed a few times. The chain carries TRBV7-6 and TRBJ2-1; TRBD1 agrees at 8 bases. V lost 5 bases, J lost 8 bases, and 8 bases stayed unmatched. Germline V gives CDR1 SGHVS, CDR2 FNYEAQ. The CDR3 is 14 residues long. CDR3 sequence (DNA): TGTGCCAGCAGCCCGAGGACAGGGACCTATGAGCAGTTCTTC. This gives the protein CASSPRTGTYEQFF.

Only a few counts were recorded for this clone. The J gene is TRBJ2-1, the V gene TRBV7-9; possibly TRBD2 for D (5 bases). Trimming took 5 bases from V and 9 from J, leaving 17 bases between them. CDR1 and CDR2 from the germline V gene are SEHNR and FQNEAQ (reference sequence). This CDR3 is 14 amino acids long. CDR3 sequence reads: CASSITSLAIEQFF. The CDR3 region has the DNA TGTGCCAGCAGCATTACTAGTCTCGCCATTGAGCAGTTCTTC.

The gene calls are TRBV7-9 and TRBJ2-3; D might be TRBD2 (7 bases). Germline lookup yields CDR1 SEHNR and CDR2 FQNEAQ (reference sequence). The germline V and J ends were trimmed by 5 bases and 5 bases, with 23 bases remaining between them. This CDR3 spans 17 amino acids. In nucleotides, the CDR3 is TGTGCCAGCAGCGCGGAGGGGGGGACGCTTACACGAGATACGCAGTATTTT. Encoded protein: CASSAEGGTLTRDTQYF.

The V gene is TRBV10-3, the J gene TRBJ2-1; 9 bases fit TRBD2. The J segment lost 0 bases and the V segment lost 9 bases, leaving 9 bases of the junction unmatched. CDR3 length: 16 amino acids. Germline values: CDR1 ENHRY, CDR2 SYGVKD. The CDR3 DNA follows: TGTGCCATTGAGCGGGAGGTGGGGGGCTCCTACAATGAGCAGTTCTTC. Protein sequence: CAIEREVGGSYNEQFF.

This clone was counted between two and nine times. This rearrangement joins TRBV2 to TRBJ2-2, with D possibly TRBD2 on 5 matching bases. Trimming stripped 4 bases from V and 1 base from J, with 16 bases between. This CDR3 has 17 residues. Looked up from germline, CDR1 is SNHLY and CDR2 is FYNNEI. The CDR3, as DNA: TGTGCCAGCAGTGTTAAAGGAGGATCGCTGAACACCGGGGAGCTGTTTTTT. Encoded protein: CASSVKGGSLNTGELFF.

CDR3 sequence (DNA): TGTGCCTGGAGTCCGACCCCGGACAGGAGAAACTATGGCTACACCTTC. Protein: CAWSPTPDRRNYGYTF. This rearrangement joins TRBV30 to TRBJ1-2; 7 bases map to TRBD1. CDR1 and CDR2 (germline): GTSNPN, SVGIG (reference sequence). V shed 2 bases, J shed 2 bases, and the junction held 11 bases outside the gene matches. This CDR3 has 16 residues.

The chain uses TRBV9 and TRBJ2-3, with 12 bases aligning to TRBD2. V was pared by 4 bases and J by 2 bases, with 5 bases of the junction left unmatched. The CDR3 totals 16 residues. CDR1 SGDLS and CDR2 YYNGEE come from the germline V gene. The CDR3 spells CASSPRTSGVTDTQYF. The DNA of the CDR3 is TGTGCCAGCAGCCCCCGGACTAGCGGGGTCACAGATACGCAGTATTTT. Drawing the rest from reference TRBV9 and TRBJ2-3, the complete variable domain is DSGVTQTPKHLITATGQRVTLRCSPRSGDLSVYWYQQSLDQGLQFLIQYYNGEERAKGNILERFSAQQFPDLHSELNLSSLELGDSALYFCASSPRTSGVTDTQYFGPGTRLTVL.

This clone was observed a handful of times. The CDR3 loop is CASSLIVVRFNEQFF. For the CDR3, the DNA is TGTGCCAGCAGCTTAATAGTCGTACGATTTAATGAGCAGTTCTTC. This rearrangement joins TRBV7-9 to TRBJ2-1; D is unresolved. The CDR3 consists of 15 residues. The germline gives CDR1 SEHNR, CDR2 FQNEAQ (reference sequence). With 2 bases removed from V and 7 bases from J, the gap between germline ends came to 15 bases.

This clone was observed a few times. The rearrangement joins TRBV5-1 to TRBJ1-5, with D maybe TRBD1 (6 bases). The CDR3 is made up of 14 amino acids. CDR1 and CDR2 (germline): SGHRS, YFSETQ. With 4 bases removed from V and 6 bases from J, the gap between germline ends came to 14 bases. CDR3 region: CASSLGQEGQPQHF. The CDR3 DNA is TGCGCCAGCAGCCTGGGACAAGAAGGTCAGCCCCAGCATTTT.

The chain joins TRBV7-2 to TRBJ1-5; 9 bases map to TRBD1. V lost 5 bases to trimming and J lost 6 bases; unmatched junction nucleotides: 8. This CDR3 has 15 residues. Germline lookup yields CDR1 SGHTA and CDR2 FQGNSA. CDR3 in DNA: TGTGCCAGCAGCCCTATGGGACAGGGTACTCAGCCCCAGCATTTT. Its protein product is CASSPMGQGTQPQHF. Full variable domain (remainder filled in from reference TRBV7-2 and TRBJ1-5): GAGVSQSPSNKVTEKGKDVELRCDPISGHTALYWYRQSLGQGLEFLIYFQGNSAPDKSGLPSDRFSAERTGGSVSTLTIQRTQQEDSAVYLCASSPMGQGTQPQHFGDGTRLSIL.

The chain uses TRBV10-3 and TRBJ1-1, with D unresolved. The CDR3 length is 15 residues. V was pared by 0 bases and J by 1 base, with 9 bases between. Germline V gives CDR1 ENHRY, CDR2 SYGVKD. This CDR3 is CAISESALGNTEAFF. The CDR3, as DNA: TGTGCCATCAGTGAGTCAGCGTTGGGGAACACTGAAGCTTTCTTT.

The chain recombines TRBV4-3 with TRBJ2-1; tentatively, D is TRBD2 (7 bases). CDR3 length equals 18 residues. Trimming removed 0 bases at V and 0 bases at J, with 15 bases between. CDR1 is LGHNA, CDR2 YSLEER, per germline. As DNA, the CDR3 is TGCGCCAGCAGCCAAGAAGGGGGAGGGGGGTCCTCCTACAATGAGCAGTTCTTC. Translated, it gives CASSQEGGGGSSYNEQFF.

In this sample, this clone turned up a few times. The chain employs TRBV7-3 and TRBJ2-1; 7 bases map to TRBD2. The CDR3 contains 16 residues. Germline V lookup: CDR1 SGHTA, CDR2 FQGTGA. Trimming cost V 3 bases and J 1 base; bases outside gene matches: 6. The DNA for the CDR3 is TGTGCCAGCAGCTTCCCATTCGGGAGGTCCTACAATGAGCAGTTCTTC. This translates into CASSFPFGRSYNEQFF.

The chain is built from TRBV27 and TRBJ2-1, with a possible D match to TRBD1 (5 bases). V lost 1 base and J 2 bases, leaving 18 bases between the germline ends. The CDR3 has 18 residues. Germline V CDR1 and CDR2: MNHEY, SMNVEV (reference sequence). CDR3 loop: CASSLLFQGSGAYNEQFF. In DNA, the CDR3 is TGTGCCAGCAGTTTATTATTTCAGGGATCGGGCGCCTACAATGAGCAGTTCTTC.

The CDR3 reads CASSSGIAAFF. CDR3 nucleotides: TGTGCCAGCAGTTCAGGGATTGCAGCTTTCTTT. The chain uses TRBV28 and TRBJ1-1; D possibly corresponds to TRBD1 (5 bases). V lost 4 bases to trimming and J lost 10 bases, with 10 bases between them. CDR3 size: 11 residues. Germline CDR1 reads MDHEN; CDR2 reads SYDVKM.